The clone carrying this TCR beta chain was recorded only once. TCRdb's copy holds only in-frame clones and misses some; the assay was immunoSEQ multiplex PCR. Altogether more than 200,000 clones are present, roughly 73% being singletons, with the ten largest covering roughly 11%. This sample is drawn from a study of cytotoxic CD8 clonotypes in ibrutinib-treated CLL. Turning to the study itself: Partial responses totalled roughly 24 and complete responses 2; after median 68 months, about 15 remained remitted and about twelve progressed. The samples contained 260,000 or so productive templates on average. They also contained an average of about 90,000 productive rearrangements.

About 2 micrograms of genomic DNA, which was extracted from cryopreserved PBMCs, served as the material used for the TCR beta libraries. The ends lost 2 bases at V and 0 bases at J; junction bases unmatched: 6. Germline lookup yields CDR1 SEHNR and CDR2 FQNEAQ (reference sequence). There are 16 residues in the CDR3. This receptor was identified in a human donor with chronic lymphocytic leukemia. Sequencing was performed on PBMCs, taken after 12 months of ibrutinib treatment. The chain recombines TRBV7-9 with TRBJ1-2; 7 positions agree with TRBD1. CDR3 residues: CASSLIGGPANYGYTF. In DNA form, the CDR3 reads TGTGCCAGCAGCTTAATAGGGGGCCCTGCTAACTATGGCTACACCTTC.